This T cell receptor beta chain emerged from a study of T cell clonality in common variable immunodeficiency. The data were produced by immunoSEQ multiplex PCR, yet TCRdb's version contains in-frame clones alone and is incomplete. This sample carries tens of thousands of clones, none of them present only once. This clone was found many times. The CDR3 end is not reached by the read, which stops 3 residues before it; the germline J gene fills it in. This CDR3 region has 16 residues. The germline V gene encodes CDR1 SGHTA and CDR2 FQGTGA. V shed 5 bases, J shed 6 bases, and the junction held 4 bases outside the gene matches.

The receptor was derived from a person aged 18 to 75 in good health. The sample consisted of peripheral blood mononuclear cells. The chain joins TRBV7-3 to TRBJ2-2; 15 nucleotides line up with TRBD2. The CDR3 here is CASSLGLAGGAGELFF. The covered CDR3 bases are TGTGCCAGCAGCCTCGGACTAGCGGGAGGGGCCGGGGAG.